One sample yielded the 32 T cell receptor beta chains listed below, sequenced in a study of shared clonotypes between healthy human individuals. Sequencing was performed with immunoSEQ multiplex PCR; in TCRdb, only in-frame clones are kept and a portion is missing. The data show roughly 1,500,000 clones, with 98% seen just once and about 0.35% held by the top ten. The sequenced sample consisted of naive CD4+ T cells sorted from blood. Regarding subset: CD45RA+ positively selected. These receptors were obtained from a man under 40 in good health.

This rearrangement joins TRBV9 to TRBJ2-3, with 9 bases fitting TRBD2. The CDR3 extends over 15 amino acids. Germline V lookup: CDR1 SGDLS, CDR2 YYNGEE. Trimming cost V 0 bases and J 7 bases; bases outside gene matches: 6. The CDR3 sequence: CASSVALAGHNTQYF. CDR3 in DNA: TGTGCCAGCAGCGTAGCCCTAGCGGGACACAATACGCAGTATTTT.

This clone appeared once. The gene calls are TRBV20-1 and TRBJ1-1; D call uncertain. V was shortened by 1 base and J by 7 bases, with 7 bases between the two germline ends. CDR3 size: 11 residues. Germline lookup yields CDR1 DFQATT and CDR2 SNEGSKA (reference sequence). CDR3 residues: CSARGPLEAFF. DNA of the CDR3: TGCAGTGCTAGAGGTCCTCTTGAAGCTTTCTTT.

The chain recombines TRBV19 with TRBJ2-6, with 7 bases matching TRBD2. Per germline, CDR1 LNHDA and CDR2 SQIVND (reference sequence). CDR3 size: 15 residues. The junction had 5 bases not matched to a gene; V was cut back by 6 bases and J by 3 bases. In DNA form, the CDR3 reads TGTGCCAGTAGGAGCGGGATAAGTGGGGCCAACGTCCTGACTTTC. It yields the protein CASRSGISGANVLTF.

V gene TRBV7-7 combines with J gene TRBJ2-1; D may correspond to TRBD1 or TRBD2 (5 bases each). V lost 2 bases and J lost 9, with 14 bases in between. The CDR3 totals 14 residues. CDR1 and CDR2 from the germline V gene are SSHAT and FNYEAQ (reference sequence). The CDR3 protein is CASSLIVGESEQFF. CDR3 bases: TGTGCCAGCAGCTTAATTGTGGGGGAAAGTGAGCAGTTCTTC.

The chain carries TRBV11-2 and TRBJ2-1; D is uncertain. Per germline, CDR1 SGHAT and CDR2 FQNNGV. This CDR3 has 13 residues. Trimming took off 3 bases at V and 3 bases at J, with 6 bases between the two ends. CDR3 nucleotide sequence: TGTGCCAGCAGCTTCAACGGCTACAATGAGCAGTTCTTC. Protein: CASSFNGYNEQFF.

The CDR3: CASSLVSRSSGSGYNEQFF. The DNA for the CDR3 is TGTGCCAGCAGCTTGGTATCCCGGTCTAGCGGGAGTGGCTACAATGAGCAGTTCTTC. The chain uses TRBV5-4 and TRBJ2-1, with TRBD2 matching over 10 bases. Germline V gene lookup returns CDR1 SGHNT and CDR2 YYREEE (reference sequence). CDR3 length: 19 amino acids. Trimming at V came to 0 bases and at J to 3 bases, leaving 12 bases not matched to a gene.

The chain links TRBV6-5 to TRBJ1-4; D is unresolved. V lost 6 bases and J 4 bases, leaving 15 bases between the germline ends. This CDR3 is built from 15 residues. Per germline, CDR1 MNHEY and CDR2 SVGAGI. The CDR3 loop is CASSPTLRVNEKLFF. As DNA, the CDR3 is TGTGCCAGCAGCCCCACCCTGCGGGTTAATGAAAAACTGTTTTTT.

The count of this clone is one. The chain employs TRBV11-2 and TRBJ2-3; D remains unclear. V lost 2 bases, J lost 2 bases, and 8 bases lay in between. CDR3 length: 14 amino acids. Germline CDR1 and CDR2: SGHAT and FQNNGV. Here the CDR3 DNA reads TGTGCCAGCAGCTTAAGCCCTCACACAGATACGCAGTATTTT. Protein product: CASSLSPHTDTQYF.

This clone has just one count. CDR3: CASSQRVGTDTQYF. As DNA, the CDR3 is TGTGCCAGCAGCCAACGGGTAGGCACAGATACGCAGTATTTT. This rearrangement joins TRBV16 to TRBJ2-3; no firm D call. The V end was cut by 2 bases, the J end by 1 base, with 7 bases between. Germline values: CDR1 KGHSY, CDR2 FQNENV. The CDR3 has 14 residues. Based on the CDR3 plus reference TRBV16 and TRBJ2-3, the full variable domain is GEEVAQTPKHLVRGEGQKAKLYCAPIKGHSYVFWYQQVLKNEFKFLISFQNENVFDETGMPKERFSAKCLPNSPCSLEIQATKLEDSAVYFCASSQRVGTDTQYFGPGTRLTVL.

DNA for the CDR3: TGTGCCAGCATCCCCGCAGGGCCGGTGAACACTGAAGCTTTCTTT. Translation gives CASIPAGPVNTEAFF. The V gene is TRBV25-1, the J gene TRBJ1-1; perhaps TRBD1 as D (5 bases). With 7 bases removed from V and 0 bases from J, the gap between germline ends came to 15 bases. Germline CDR1 is MGHDK and CDR2 is SYGVNS. The CDR3 runs 15 residues. The full variable domain, rest sourced from reference TRBV25-1 and TRBJ1-1, is EADIYQTPRYLVIGTGKKITLECSQTMGHDKMYWYQQDPGMELHLIHYSYGVNSTEKGDLSSESTVSRIRTEHFPLTLESARPSHTSQYLCASIPAGPVNTEAFFGQGTRLTVV.

The J gene is TRBJ1-4, the V gene TRBV5-1; 7 bases are a match to TRBD1. The CDR3 is 14 amino acids. Per germline, CDR1 SGHRS and CDR2 YFSETQ. Germline trimming cut 6 bases from V and 7 bases from J; bases unmatched to any gene: 9. CDR3 nucleotides: TGCGCCAGCAACCAAGGGGGCGCCGGTGAAAAACTGTTTTTT. This gives the protein CASNQGGAGEKLFF.

The chain is built from TRBV19 and TRBJ1-5, with TRBD1 matching over 9 bases. Germline values: CDR1 LNHDA, CDR2 SQIVND (reference sequence). This CDR3 has 17 residues. Losses at the gene ends were 5 bases for V and 5 bases for J; bases not matched to a gene: 13. The CDR3 sequence is CASSVGLVDRGHQPQHF. Here the CDR3 DNA reads TGTGCCAGTAGTGTGGGACTCGTGGACAGGGGTCATCAGCCCCAGCATTTT.

The chain joins TRBV10-3 to TRBJ2-2; the D is unclear. With 10 bases removed from V and 0 bases from J, the gap between germline ends came to 18 bases. There are 16 residues in the CDR3. Germline CDR1 reads ENHRY; CDR2 reads SYGVKD. This chain's CDR3 is CATGKLSHANTGELFF. The CDR3 nucleotides are TGTGCCACAGGCAAATTGTCACACGCGAACACCGGGGAGCTGTTTTTT.

V and J are TRBV29-1 and TRBJ2-7; TRBD1 agrees at 12 bases. V shed 7 bases, J shed 5 bases, and the junction held 3 bases outside the gene matches. CDR1 SQVTM and CDR2 ANQGSEA come from the germline V gene. The length of the CDR3 is 12 residues. The CDR3 sequence is CSAGQGADEQYF. CDR3 coding DNA: TGCAGCGCGGGACAGGGGGCTGACGAGCAGTACTTC.

The chain couples TRBV28 to TRBJ1-5, with D possibly matching TRBD1 (6 bases). Trimming took off 6 bases at V and 2 bases at J, with 17 bases between the two ends. The CDR3 loop spans 16 amino acids. Germline V gene sequence: CDR1 MDHEN, CDR2 SYDVKM. The CDR3 spells CASSERQGNGNQPQHF. The CDR3 nucleotides are TGTGCCAGCAGCGAACGTCAGGGGAACGGCAATCAGCCCCAGCATTTT.

The V gene is TRBV6-1, the J gene TRBJ2-1; D is uncertain. V was clipped by 5 bases and J by 7 bases, with 9 bases between them. CDR3 length: 12 residues. Germline CDR1 MNHNS, CDR2 SASEGT. In nucleotides, the CDR3 is TGTGCCAGCAGTCTCGGGCCGAATGAGCAGTTCTTC. This gives the protein CASSLGPNEQFF.

CDR3 in amino acids: CASSRQGQWGEQYF. The CDR3 DNA is TGTGCCAGCAGCCGTCAAGGACAATGGGGCGAGCAGTACTTC. The chain recombines TRBV14 with TRBJ2-7; the D gene is possibly TRBD1 (5 bases). CDR3 length equals 14 residues. Germline CDR1 SGHDN, CDR2 FVKESK. Trimming pared 4 bases from V and 6 bases from J, leaving 16 bases between.

The chain uses TRBV5-1 and TRBJ2-1, with D possibly matching TRBD2 (6 bases). Trimming took 4 bases from V and 8 from J, leaving 10 bases between them. This CDR3 spans 12 amino acids. Germline lookup yields CDR1 SGHRS and CDR2 YFSETQ. The DNA of the CDR3 is TGCGCCAGCAGCGGGACGGGAGATGAGCAGTTCTTC. Translation gives CASSGTGDEQFF.

In the case of this clone: Other DNA sequences within the sample encode an identical CDR3. The rearrangement joins TRBV6-1 to TRBJ1-5; D ambiguous. CDR1 and CDR2 (germline): MNHNS, SASEGT. The CDR3 spans 13 residues. V lost 4 bases to trimming and J lost 0 bases, with 4 bases between them. The CDR3 reads CASSVNSNQPQHF. CDR3 nucleotides: TGTGCCAGCAGTGTCAATAGCAATCAGCCCCAGCATTTT.

This clone showed up just once. This chain links TRBV27 with TRBJ1-1, with D possibly being TRBD1 (5 bases). The CDR3 is 16 residues long. CDR1 and CDR2 from the germline V gene are MNHEY and SMNVEV (reference sequence). The V end lost 5 bases, the J end lost 0 bases, and 16 bases lay between the germline ends. CDR3 residues: CASSPPGLPLNTEAFF. The CDR3 DNA reads TGTGCCAGCAGTCCACCGGGACTCCCCTTGAACACTGAAGCTTTCTTT.

The chain carries TRBV5-1 and TRBJ2-1; 9 positions match TRBD1. Trimming at V came to 4 bases and at J to 6 bases, leaving 11 bases not matched to a gene. CDR1 is SGHRS and CDR2 is YFSETQ in the germline V gene. The CDR3 length is 16 residues. The CDR3 nucleotides are TGCGCCAGCAGCCTCGGTTGGGGACAGGGACCCAATGAGCAGTTCTTC. Translating gives CASSLGWGQGPNEQFF.

The chain employs TRBV7-8 and TRBJ2-1, with 8 bases lining up with TRBD2. The CDR3 totals 16 residues. V was clipped by 5 bases and J by 8 bases; unmatched bases: 14. Germline V gene sequence: CDR1 SGHVS, CDR2 FQNEAQ. CDR3 DNA: TGTGCCAGCAGCACCTATCATGGACTAGCATTCTATGAGCAGTTCTTC. Translating it yields CASSTYHGLAFYEQFF.

This clone was observed once. This chain joins TRBV15 and TRBJ2-7; D gene uncertain. CDR1 and CDR2 from the germline V gene are LNHNV and YYDKDF (reference sequence). The CDR3 is 13 amino acids. Trimming took 1 base from V and 6 from J, leaving 10 bases between them. The CDR3: CATSRATTREQYF. CDR3 bases: TGTGCCACCAGCAGAGCTACTACCCGCGAGCAGTACTTC.

The gene calls are TRBV4-3 and TRBJ1-1; the D is unclear. V dropped 3 bases and J dropped 2 bases, with 13 bases sitting between them. The CDR3 covers 15 residues. Germline V gene sequence: CDR1 LGHNA, CDR2 YSLEER. As DNA, the CDR3 is TGCGCCAGCAGCCAGTACAGATCCTCAAACACTGAAGCTTTCTTT. Its protein is CASSQYRSSNTEAFF.

This CDR3 is CASSVSGRGDTQYF. Here the CDR3 DNA reads TGTGCCAGCAGCGTTAGCGGGAGGGGAGATACGCAGTATTTT. This chain uses TRBV2 with TRBJ2-3; the match to TRBD2 covers 11 bases. Germline V lookup: CDR1 SNHLY, CDR2 FYNNEI. After removal of 6 bases from V and 5 bases from J, the junction contained 4 bases not matched to a gene. This CDR3 region has 14 residues.

The genes are TRBV10-3 and TRBJ2-3; perhaps TRBD2 as D (6 bases). The CDR3 covers 14 residues. Germline CDR1 is ENHRY and CDR2 is SYGVKD. V was clipped by 5 bases and J by 2 bases, with 11 bases between them. The CDR3 loop reads CAISTQRVTDTQYF. The CDR3 DNA is TGTGCCATCAGTACTCAGCGGGTCACAGATACGCAGTATTTT.

This chain links TRBV7-9 with TRBJ1-1, with D tentatively TRBD1 (5 bases). Trimming removed 5 bases from V and 2 bases from J, with 12 bases in between. CDR3 size: 14 residues. CDR1 and CDR2 (germline): SEHNR, FQNEAQ (reference sequence). The CDR3 DNA is TGTGCCAGCAGCGAAAACCAGGGTAACACTGAAGCTTTCTTT. This sequence encodes CASSENQGNTEAFF.

In regard to this clone: Other DNA sequences in this sample translate to the same CDR3. The chain uses TRBV18 and TRBJ1-1; possible D gene TRBD1, 5 bases. Trimming took off 2 bases at V and 1 base at J, with 11 bases between the two ends. Germline V gene data show CDR1 as KGHSH and CDR2 as LQKENI. This CDR3 comprises 15 residues. CDR3 amino acids: CASSPGAGTNTEAFF. As DNA, the CDR3 is TGTGCCAGCTCACCAGGCGCAGGGACGAACACTGAAGCTTTCTTT.

The chain's CDR3 is CASSPGTARDTEAFF. The CDR3 region has the DNA TGTGCCAGCTCACCAGGGACAGCGAGGGACACTGAAGCTTTCTTT. The V gene is TRBV18, the J gene TRBJ1-1; 7 bases agree with TRBD1. The germline V gene encodes CDR1 KGHSH and CDR2 LQKENI. The CDR3 spans 15 residues. J gave up 3 bases and V 2 bases, and 6 bases lay outside the gene matches.

CDR3 sequence (DNA): TGTGCCAGCAGCTTGGGGACAGGGGGCGCGACAGATACGCAGTATTTT. As protein: CASSLGTGGATDTQYF. The chain is built from TRBV5-8 and TRBJ2-3, with 11 bases fitting TRBD1. V trimming: 0 bases; J trimming: 3 bases; junction bases outside the gene matches: 3. Germline loops: CDR1 SGHTS, CDR2 YDEGEE. The CDR3 consists of 16 residues.

The chain joins TRBV5-4 to TRBJ2-1, with D perhaps TRBD2 (6 bases). V was shortened by 0 bases and J by 1 base, with 17 bases between the two germline ends. This CDR3 is 18 amino acids long. CDR1 is SGHNT and CDR2 is YYREEE in the germline V gene (reference sequence). The CDR3 nucleotides are TGTGCCAGCAGCTTGGCCGGTTCTAGCGAATTATCCTACAATGAGCAGTTCTTC. Amino acids: CASSLAGSSELSYNEQFF.

This rearrangement joins TRBV18 to TRBJ2-5; perhaps TRBD1 as D (5 bases). Deletions cut 1 base from V and 0 bases from J, with 12 bases between. The CDR3 length is 16 residues. Germline V gene lookup returns CDR1 KGHSH and CDR2 LQKENI. CDR3: CASSPLGATYQETQYF. The CDR3 nucleotides read TGTGCCAGCTCACCACTTGGGGCCACGTACCAAGAGACCCAGTACTTC.